Listed below are T cell receptor beta chains from one sample, sequenced in a study of T cell responses to AZD1222 COVID-19 vaccine. The method was immunoSEQ multiplex PCR; TCRdb's version includes in-frame clones alone and lacks a portion of them. The top ten clones hold over 1.5% of a sample with some 100,000 clones, approximately 91% of them seen once. The material sequenced was peripheral blood, taken on day 0 of AZD1222 vaccination. The origin of the receptors is an adult in good health. Each CDR3 is given with its conserved first and last residue. The D gene is left open where the match is weak. Not every row has a clone size; where given, it reads once, few, many or a size class.

V gene: TRBV27; clone size: -; D gene: TRBD2; J gene: TRBJ2-7; CDR3 DNA: TGTGCCAGCCACCGGCACGGGACTAGCGGTTTCTACGAGCAGTACTTC; CDR3 protein: CASHRHGTSGFYEQYF
V gene: TRBV7-8; clone size: -; D gene: TRBD1; J gene: TRBJ1-6; CDR3 DNA: TGTGCCAGCAGCTTAGGTCCACAGGGGAGCTCCTATAATTCACCCCTCCACTTT; CDR3 protein: CASSLGPQGSSYNSPLHF
V gene: TRBV4-1; clone size: once; D gene: -; J gene: TRBJ2-1; CDR3 DNA: TGCGCCAGCAGCCCTTCGACTAGTTTCGCCTACAATGAGCAGTTCTTC; CDR3 protein: CASSPSTSFAYNEQFF
V gene: TRBV27; clone size: -; D gene: TRBD1; J gene: TRBJ1-6; CDR3 DNA: TGTGCCAGCCGCGGGGGGACAGGGGTACTCTCACCCCTCCACTTT; CDR3 protein: CASRGGTGVLSPLHF
V gene: TRBV12-5; clone size: -; D gene: -; J gene: TRBJ2-1; CDR3 DNA: TGTGCTAGTGGGGGTCAGTCCAATGAGCAGTTCTTC; CDR3 protein: CASGGQSNEQFF
V gene: TRBV30; clone size: -; D gene: TRBD2; J gene: TRBJ2-2; CDR3 DNA: TGTGCCTGGAGTGTACTAGCGAGCACCGGGGAGCTGTTTTTT; CDR3 protein: CAWSVLASTGELFF
V gene: TRBV28; clone size: once; D gene: -; J gene: TRBJ1-2; CDR3 DNA: TGTGCCAGCAGTAACCCTGCCGGTGGCTACACCTTC; CDR3 protein: CASSNPAGGYTF
V gene: TRBV2; clone size: -; D gene: TRBD1; J gene: TRBJ1-4; CDR3 DNA: TGTGCCAGCAGCATCAGGGGGCCGGGTGAAAAACTGTTTTTT; CDR3 protein: CASSIRGPGEKLFF
V gene: TRBV30; clone size: -; D gene: -; J gene: TRBJ1-1; CDR3 DNA: TGTGCCTGGAGTAGACTCAGGGGACAGAACACTGAAGCTTTCTTT; CDR3 protein: CAWSRLRGQNTEAFF
V gene: TRBV15; clone size: -; D gene: -; J gene: TRBJ2-6; CDR3 DNA: TGTGCCACTACCCAAGGACAAGTATCTGGGGCCAACGTCCTGACTTTC; CDR3 protein: CATTQGQVSGANVLTF
V gene: TRBV19; clone size: -; D gene: -; J gene: TRBJ2-3; CDR3 DNA: TGTGCCAGTAGTCCCATAGTTCAGGCAGATACGCAGTATTTT; CDR3 protein: CASSPIVQADTQYF
V gene: TRBV11-2; clone size: few; D gene: TRBD1; J gene: TRBJ2-3; CDR3 DNA: TGTGCCAGCAGCGGGACAGGGGGCGCGGTGACGCAGTATTTT; CDR3 protein: CASSGTGGAVTQYF
V gene: TRBV27; clone size: -; D gene: -; J gene: TRBJ2-7; CDR3 DNA: TGTGCCAGCAGTTTATCAAGGGGATCCTACGAGCAGTACTTC; CDR3 protein: CASSLSRGSYEQYF
V gene: TRBV7-2; clone size: few; D gene: TRBD2; J gene: TRBJ2-1; CDR3 DNA: TGTGCCAGCAGCAAGGGACTAGCGCCCGAACCTAGCTCCTACAATGAGCAGTTCTTC; CDR3 protein: CASSKGLAPEPSSYNEQFF
V gene: TRBV24-1; clone size: -; D gene: -; J gene: TRBJ2-1; CDR3 DNA: TGTGCCACCAGTGATTTGCATTGGGTACAGGGCGAGGGGAATGAGCAGTTCTTC; CDR3 protein: CATSDLHWVQGEGNEQFF
V gene: TRBV30; clone size: -; D gene: -; J gene: TRBJ1-2; CDR3 DNA: TGTGCCTGGAGTGTTATGTCAGGGTTGGGCTACACCTTC; CDR3 protein: CAWSVMSGLGYTF
V gene: TRBV5-1; clone size: -; D gene: TRBD1; J gene: TRBJ2-2; CDR3 DNA: TGCGCCAGCAGCTTGGCCCGGGACAGGTATTCCGGGGAGCTGTTTTTT; CDR3 protein: CASSLARDRYSGELFF
V gene: TRBV30; clone size: -; D gene: TRBD1; J gene: TRBJ2-6; CDR3 DNA: TGTGCCTGGAGTCCCGACAGGGGGGCCGGGGCCAACGTCCTGACTTTC; CDR3 protein: CAWSPDRGAGANVLTF
V gene: TRBV18; clone size: -; D gene: TRBD1; J gene: TRBJ2-1; CDR3 DNA: TGTGCCAGCTCACCACCGAATCGAGGACAGGCGAATGAGCAGTTCTTC; CDR3 protein: CASSPPNRGQANEQFF
V gene: TRBV19; clone size: -; D gene: -; J gene: TRBJ1-2; CDR3 DNA: TGTGCCAGTAGTTTCCTGGGACTTAAATTACGTGGCTACACCTTC; CDR3 protein: CASSFLGLKLRGYTF
V gene: TRBV27; clone size: once; D gene: TRBD2; J gene: TRBJ2-1; CDR3 DNA: TGTGCCAGCAGTTTATCCCCTCTAGCGGGAGGTCGTGGACAGTTCTTC; CDR3 protein: CASSLSPLAGGRGQFF
V gene: TRBV18; clone size: few; D gene: -; J gene: TRBJ2-7; CDR3 DNA: TGTGCCAGCTCACCACCATTTGGACAGCTCACCTACGAGCAGTACTTC; CDR3 protein: CASSPPFGQLTYEQYF
V gene: TRBV6-5; clone size: few; D gene: -; J gene: TRBJ1-1; CDR3 DNA: TGTGCCAGCAGTTACCAGCAGGGGACCACTGAAGCTTTCTTT; CDR3 protein: CASSYQQGTTEAFF
V gene: TRBV19; clone size: -; D gene: TRBD2; J gene: TRBJ2-7; CDR3 DNA: TGTGCCAGTAGGGGGACTAGTCTAGGGAACTACGAGCAGTACTTC; CDR3 protein: CASRGTSLGNYEQYF
V gene: TRBV28; clone size: -; D gene: TRBD2; J gene: TRBJ2-1; CDR3 DNA: TGTGCCAGCAGTTTTGTGACTAGCGTGAACAATGAGCAGTTCTTC; CDR3 protein: CASSFVTSVNNEQFF
V gene: TRBV29-1; clone size: -; D gene: -; J gene: TRBJ2-3; CDR3 DNA: TGCAGCGTTGAAGTGGTAGAAACAGATACGCAGTATTTT; CDR3 protein: CSVEVVETDTQYF
V gene: TRBV28; clone size: -; D gene: -; J gene: TRBJ1-1; CDR3 DNA: TGTGCCAGCAGAAAGGACAGAATGAACACTGAAGCTTTCTTT; CDR3 protein: CASRKDRMNTEAFF
V gene: TRBV18; clone size: -; D gene: -; J gene: TRBJ1-1; CDR3 DNA: TGTGCCAGCTCACAAAGGTCCGAGAACACTGAAGCTTTCTTT; CDR3 protein: CASSQRSENTEAFF
V gene: TRBV7-3; clone size: once; D gene: -; J gene: TRBJ2-1; CDR3 DNA: TGTGCCAGCAGTCCCATTTCAGTAGCGCGCCACAATGAGCAGTTCTTC; CDR3 protein: CASSPISVARHNEQFF
V gene: TRBV6-2/TRBV6-3; clone size: -; D gene: TRBD1; J gene: TRBJ1-6; CDR3 DNA: TGTGCCAGCAGTTACCCCAGGGGGCGGACACCCCTCCACTTT; CDR3 protein: CASSYPRGRTPLHF
V gene: TRBV21-1; clone size: -; D gene: -; J gene: TRBJ1-3; CDR3 DNA: TGTGCCAGCAGATACACAATCCGGGACAGGGGGACCGGAAACACCATATATTTT; CDR3 protein: CASRYTIRDRGTGNTIYF
V gene: TRBV15; clone size: -; D gene: TRBD2; J gene: TRBJ2-7; CDR3 DNA: TGTGCCACCAGCAGGGCAGCGGGAGAGGGGCAGTACTTC; CDR3 protein: CATSRAAGEGQYF
V gene: TRBV27; clone size: -; D gene: -; J gene: TRBJ2-1; CDR3 DNA: TGTGCCAGCAGTTCGGGACTGTTCAATGAGCAGTTCTTC; CDR3 protein: CASSSGLFNEQFF
V gene: TRBV19; clone size: -; D gene: -; J gene: TRBJ2-7; CDR3 DNA: TGTGCCAGCCGGGACATTAGCTCCTACGAGCAGTACTTC; CDR3 protein: CASRDISSYEQYF
V gene: TRBV28; clone size: -; D gene: TRBD1; J gene: TRBJ1-3; CDR3 DNA: TGTGCCAGCAGTTTGGGGACAGGGGGCTCTGGAAACACCATATATTTT; CDR3 protein: CASSLGTGGSGNTIYF
V gene: TRBV28; clone size: -; D gene: TRBD2; J gene: TRBJ2-3; CDR3 DNA: TGTGCCAGCAGTTTGGGTTCGACTAGCGGGAGCACAGATACGCAGTATTTT; CDR3 protein: CASSLGSTSGSTDTQYF
V gene: TRBV6-2/TRBV6-3; clone size: medium-sized; D gene: TRBD1; J gene: TRBJ2-5; CDR3 DNA: TGTGCCAGCAGCCCCGGGACAGGGGACCAAGAGACCCAGTACTTC; CDR3 protein: CASSPGTGDQETQYF
V gene: TRBV5-1; clone size: -; D gene: -; J gene: TRBJ1-5; CDR3 DNA: TGCGCCAGCAAAGGAGGACAGTTCAATCAGCCCCAGCATTTT; CDR3 protein: CASKGGQFNQPQHF
V gene: TRBV3-1/TRBV3-2; clone size: -; D gene: -; J gene: TRBJ1-5; CDR3 DNA: TGTGCCAGCAGCCGAGGACAGAGCAATCAGCCCCAGCATTTT; CDR3 protein: CASSRGQSNQPQHF
V gene: TRBV25-1; clone size: -; D gene: -; J gene: TRBJ1-6; CDR3 DNA: TGTGCCAGCAGTGAAATGGGTCGGGGTATAATGAATTCACCCCTCCACTTT; CDR3 protein: CASSEMGRGIMNSPLHF